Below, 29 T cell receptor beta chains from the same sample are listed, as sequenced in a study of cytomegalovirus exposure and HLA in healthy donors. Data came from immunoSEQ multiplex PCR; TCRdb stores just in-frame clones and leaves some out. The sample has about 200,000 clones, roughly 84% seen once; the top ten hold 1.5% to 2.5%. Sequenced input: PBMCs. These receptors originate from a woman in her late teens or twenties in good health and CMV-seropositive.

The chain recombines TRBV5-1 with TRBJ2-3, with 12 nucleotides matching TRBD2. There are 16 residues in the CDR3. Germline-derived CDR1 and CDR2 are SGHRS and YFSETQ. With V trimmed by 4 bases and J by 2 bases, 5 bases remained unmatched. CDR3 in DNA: TGCGCCAGCAGCCCAAGACTAGCGGGGGACACAGATACGCAGTATTTT. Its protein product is CASSPRLAGDTDTQYF.

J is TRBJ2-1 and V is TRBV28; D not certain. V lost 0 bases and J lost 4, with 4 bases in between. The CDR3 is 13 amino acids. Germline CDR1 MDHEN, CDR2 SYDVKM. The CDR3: CASSLWSYNEQFF. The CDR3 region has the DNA TGTGCCAGCAGTTTATGGAGTTACAATGAGCAGTTCTTC.

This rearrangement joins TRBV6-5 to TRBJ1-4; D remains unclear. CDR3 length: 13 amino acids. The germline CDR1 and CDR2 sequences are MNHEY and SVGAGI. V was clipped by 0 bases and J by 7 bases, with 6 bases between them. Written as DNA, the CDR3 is TGTGCCAGCAGTTACTCGTTCGGTGAAAAACTGTTTTTT. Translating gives CASSYSFGEKLFF.

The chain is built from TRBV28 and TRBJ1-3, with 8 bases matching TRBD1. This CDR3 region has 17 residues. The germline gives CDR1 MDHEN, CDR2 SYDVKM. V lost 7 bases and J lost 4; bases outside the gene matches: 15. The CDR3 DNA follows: TGTGCCAGCACCGGTTCGGTAGGGACAGGAGGCGGAAACACCATATATTTT. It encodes CASTGSVGTGGGNTIYF.

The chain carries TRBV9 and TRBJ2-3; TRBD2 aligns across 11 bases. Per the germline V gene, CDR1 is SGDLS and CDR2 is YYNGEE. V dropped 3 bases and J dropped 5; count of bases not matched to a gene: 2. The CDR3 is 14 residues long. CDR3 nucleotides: TGTGCCAGCAGCGATACTAGCGGGGGAGATACGCAGTATTTT. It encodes CASSDTSGGDTQYF.

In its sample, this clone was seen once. CDR3 sequence reads: CASSDIWDTMTGTDTQYF. The CDR3 coding sequence is TGTGCCAGCAGTGATATCTGGGACACCATGACTGGCACAGATACGCAGTATTTT. The rearrangement uses TRBV2 and TRBJ2-3; possibly TRBD1 for D (6 bases). The V end was cut by 3 bases, the J end by 1 base, with 20 bases between. The germline V gene has CDR1 SNHLY and CDR2 FYNNEI. The CDR3 is made up of 18 amino acids.

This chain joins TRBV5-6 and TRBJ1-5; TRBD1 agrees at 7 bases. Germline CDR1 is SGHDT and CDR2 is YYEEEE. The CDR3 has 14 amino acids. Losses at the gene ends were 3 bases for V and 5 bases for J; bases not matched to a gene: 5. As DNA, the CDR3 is TGTGCCAGCAGCTCCGGACAGGACCATCAGCCCCAGCATTTT. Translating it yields CASSSGQDHQPQHF.

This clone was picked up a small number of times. Here the CDR3 reads CASSLVNQPQHF. CDR3 DNA: TGTGCCAGCAGCTTGGTAAATCAGCCCCAGCATTTT. This chain connects TRBV5-5 to TRBJ1-5; D is ambiguous. The V and J ends lost 0 bases and 4 bases respectively, with 2 bases between them. CDR3 length equals 12 residues. From germline, CDR1 is SGHKS and CDR2 YYEKEE (reference sequence). Full variable domain (rest looked up from reference TRBV5-5 and TRBJ1-5): DAGVTQSPTHLIKTRGQQVTLRCSPISGHKSVSWYQQVLGQGPQFIFQYYEKEERGRGNFPDRFSARQFPNYSSELNVNALLLGDSALYLCASSLVNQPQHFGDGTRLSIL.

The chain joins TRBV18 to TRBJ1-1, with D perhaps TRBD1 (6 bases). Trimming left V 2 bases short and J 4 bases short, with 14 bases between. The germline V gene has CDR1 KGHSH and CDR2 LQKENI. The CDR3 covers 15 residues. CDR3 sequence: CASSPYAGEGTEAFF. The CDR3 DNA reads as TGTGCCAGCTCACCATATGCAGGGGAGGGCACTGAAGCTTTCTTT.

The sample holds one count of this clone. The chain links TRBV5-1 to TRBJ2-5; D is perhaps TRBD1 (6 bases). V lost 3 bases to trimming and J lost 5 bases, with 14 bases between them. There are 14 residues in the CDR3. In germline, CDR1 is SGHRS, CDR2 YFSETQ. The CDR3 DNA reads TGCGCCAGCAGCTACAAGGGCACAGGGGAGACCCAGTACTTC. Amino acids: CASSYKGTGETQYF.

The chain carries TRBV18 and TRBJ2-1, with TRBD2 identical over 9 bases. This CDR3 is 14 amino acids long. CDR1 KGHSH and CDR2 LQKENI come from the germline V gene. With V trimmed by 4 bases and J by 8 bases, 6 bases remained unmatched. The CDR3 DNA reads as TGTGCCAGCTCACTAGCGGGGGCTTTAGATGAGCAGTTCTTC. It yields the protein CASSLAGALDEQFF.

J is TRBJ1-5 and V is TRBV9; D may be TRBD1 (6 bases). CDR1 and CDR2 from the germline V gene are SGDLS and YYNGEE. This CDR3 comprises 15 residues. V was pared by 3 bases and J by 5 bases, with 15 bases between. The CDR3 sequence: CASSATGTTDQPQHF. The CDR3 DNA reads TGTGCCAGCAGCGCGACCGGGACAACGGATCAGCCCCAGCATTTT.

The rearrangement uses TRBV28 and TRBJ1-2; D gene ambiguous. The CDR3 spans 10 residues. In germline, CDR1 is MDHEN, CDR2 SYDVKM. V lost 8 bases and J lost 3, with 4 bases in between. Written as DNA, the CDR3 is TGTGCCAGCGGCTACTATGGCTACACCTTC. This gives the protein CASGYYGYTF.

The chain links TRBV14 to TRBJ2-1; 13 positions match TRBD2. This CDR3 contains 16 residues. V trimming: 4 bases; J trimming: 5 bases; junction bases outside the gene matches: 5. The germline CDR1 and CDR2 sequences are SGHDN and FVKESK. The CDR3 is CASSLLGLAGDNEQFF. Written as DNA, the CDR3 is TGTGCCAGCAGCCTCCTTGGACTAGCGGGGGACAATGAGCAGTTCTTC. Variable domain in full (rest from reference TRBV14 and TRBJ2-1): EAGVTQFPSHSVIEKGQTVTLRCDPISGHDNLYWYRRVMGKEIKFLLHFVKESKQDESGMPNNRFLAERTGGTYSTLKVQPAELEDSGVYFCASSLLGLAGDNEQFFGPGTRLTVL.

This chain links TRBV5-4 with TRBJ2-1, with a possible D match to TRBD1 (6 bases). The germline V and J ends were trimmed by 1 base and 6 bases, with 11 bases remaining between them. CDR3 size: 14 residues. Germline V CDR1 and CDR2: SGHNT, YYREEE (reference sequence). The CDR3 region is CASSLRGQFNEQFF. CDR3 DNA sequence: TGTGCCAGCAGCTTGCGAGGACAGTTCAATGAGCAGTTCTTC.

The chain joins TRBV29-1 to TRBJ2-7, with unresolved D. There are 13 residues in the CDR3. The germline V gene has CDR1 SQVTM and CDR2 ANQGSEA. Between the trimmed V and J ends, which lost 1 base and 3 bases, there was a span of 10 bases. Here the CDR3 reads CSVEGDLFYEQYF. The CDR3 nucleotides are TGCAGCGTTGAAGGAGACTTATTCTACGAGCAGTACTTC.

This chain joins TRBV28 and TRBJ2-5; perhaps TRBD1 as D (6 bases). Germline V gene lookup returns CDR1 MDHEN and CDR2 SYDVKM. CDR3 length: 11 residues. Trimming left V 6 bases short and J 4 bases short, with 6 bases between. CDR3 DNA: TGTGCCAGCAGCAGGGGAGAGACCCAGTACTTC. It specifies CASSRGETQYF.

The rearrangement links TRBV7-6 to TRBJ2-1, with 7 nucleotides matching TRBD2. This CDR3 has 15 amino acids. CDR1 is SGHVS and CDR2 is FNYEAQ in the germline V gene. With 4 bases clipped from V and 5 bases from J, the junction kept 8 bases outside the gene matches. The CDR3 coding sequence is TGTGCCAGCAGCTCGGACGGGGGGTGGGACAATGAGCAGTTCTTC. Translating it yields CASSSDGGWDNEQFF.

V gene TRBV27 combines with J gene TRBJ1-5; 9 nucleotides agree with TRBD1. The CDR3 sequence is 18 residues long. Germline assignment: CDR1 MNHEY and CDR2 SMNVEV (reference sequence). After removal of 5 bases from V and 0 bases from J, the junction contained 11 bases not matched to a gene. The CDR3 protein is CASSTANRGLYSNQPQHF. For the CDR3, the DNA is TGTGCCAGCAGTACCGCCAACAGGGGGCTGTATAGCAATCAGCCCCAGCATTTT.

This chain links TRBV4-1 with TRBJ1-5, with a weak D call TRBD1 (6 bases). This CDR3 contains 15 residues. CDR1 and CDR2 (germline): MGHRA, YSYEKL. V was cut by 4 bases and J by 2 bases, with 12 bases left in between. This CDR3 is CASSLSRTGNQPQHF. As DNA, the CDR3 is TGCGCCAGCAGCCTCAGTCGGACAGGCAATCAGCCCCAGCATTTT.

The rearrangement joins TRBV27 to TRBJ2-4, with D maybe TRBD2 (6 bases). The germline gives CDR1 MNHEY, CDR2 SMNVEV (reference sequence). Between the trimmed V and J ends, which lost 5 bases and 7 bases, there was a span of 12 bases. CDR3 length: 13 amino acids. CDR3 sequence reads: CASSPNGGNIQYF. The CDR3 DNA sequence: TGTGCCAGCAGTCCAAACGGGGGTAACATTCAGTACTTC.

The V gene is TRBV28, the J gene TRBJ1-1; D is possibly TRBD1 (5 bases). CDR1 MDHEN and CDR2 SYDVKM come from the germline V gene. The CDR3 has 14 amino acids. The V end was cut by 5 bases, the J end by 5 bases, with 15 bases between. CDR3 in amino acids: CASSPSTGTTEAFF. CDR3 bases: TGTGCCAGCAGTCCGTCGACCGGGACTACTGAAGCTTTCTTT. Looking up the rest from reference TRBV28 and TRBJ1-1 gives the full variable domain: DVKVTQSSRYLVKRTGEKVFLECVQDMDHENMFWYRQDPGLGLRLIYFSYDVKMKEKGDIPEGYSVSREKKERFSLILESASTNQTSMYLCASSPSTGTTEAFFGQGTRLTVV.

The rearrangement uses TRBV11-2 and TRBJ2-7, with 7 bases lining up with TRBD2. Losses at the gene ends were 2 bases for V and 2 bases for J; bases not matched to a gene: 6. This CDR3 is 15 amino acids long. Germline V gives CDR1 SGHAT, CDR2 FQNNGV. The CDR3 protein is CASSLSHGGTYEQYF. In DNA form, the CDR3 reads TGTGCCAGCAGCTTAAGCCACGGGGGGACCTACGAGCAGTACTTC.

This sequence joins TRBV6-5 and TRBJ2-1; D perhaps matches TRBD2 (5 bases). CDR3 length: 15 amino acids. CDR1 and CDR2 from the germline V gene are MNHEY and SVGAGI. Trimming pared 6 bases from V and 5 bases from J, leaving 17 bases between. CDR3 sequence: CASSETGSRDNEQFF. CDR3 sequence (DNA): TGTGCCAGCAGCGAAACGGGGTCGCGGGACAATGAGCAGTTCTTC.

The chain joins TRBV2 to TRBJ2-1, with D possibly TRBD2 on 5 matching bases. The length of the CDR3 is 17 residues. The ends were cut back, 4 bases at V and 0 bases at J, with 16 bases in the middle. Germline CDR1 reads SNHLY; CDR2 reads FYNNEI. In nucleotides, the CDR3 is TGTGCCAGCAGTGGCTATGGTCAAACTAGCTCCTACAATGAGCAGTTCTTC. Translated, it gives CASSGYGQTSSYNEQFF.

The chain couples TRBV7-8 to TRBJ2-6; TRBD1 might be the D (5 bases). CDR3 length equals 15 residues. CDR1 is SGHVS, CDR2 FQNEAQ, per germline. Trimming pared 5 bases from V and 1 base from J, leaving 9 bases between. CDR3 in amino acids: CASSRRGSGANVLTF. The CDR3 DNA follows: TGTGCCAGCAGCCGAAGGGGATCTGGGGCCAACGTCCTGACTTTC.

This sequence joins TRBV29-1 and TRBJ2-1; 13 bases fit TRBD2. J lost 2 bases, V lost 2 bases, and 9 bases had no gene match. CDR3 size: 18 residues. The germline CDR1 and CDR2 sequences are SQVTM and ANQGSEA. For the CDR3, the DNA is TGCAGCGTTGAATCCGGGACTAGCGGGATTAACGCCTACAATGAGCAGTTCTTC. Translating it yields CSVESGTSGINAYNEQFF.

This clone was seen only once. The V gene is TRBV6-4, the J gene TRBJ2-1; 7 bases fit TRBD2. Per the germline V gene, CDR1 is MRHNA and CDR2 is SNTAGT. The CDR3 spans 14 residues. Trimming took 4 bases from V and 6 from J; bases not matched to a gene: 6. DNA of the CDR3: TGTGCCAGCAGTGCTAGCGGAGGAGGCAATGAGCAGTTCTTC. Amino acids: CASSASGGGNEQFF.

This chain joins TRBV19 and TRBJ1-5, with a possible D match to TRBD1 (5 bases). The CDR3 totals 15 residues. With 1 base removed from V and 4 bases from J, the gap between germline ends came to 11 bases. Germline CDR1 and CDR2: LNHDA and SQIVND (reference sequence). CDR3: CASSIAGNLNQPQHF. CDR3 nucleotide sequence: TGTGCCAGTAGTATAGCAGGGAACCTTAATCAGCCCCAGCATTTT.